Each of the 19 T cell receptor beta chains below was sequenced from the same sample in a study of T cell responses to AZD1222 COVID-19 vaccine (dated by TCRdb to 2020 to 2022). This specimen's time point label, per the study, means: baseline before first vaccination. Libraries were prepared through the immunoSEQ multiplex PCR assay. The table comes from immuneACCESS by way of TCRdb, which keeps in-frame sequences with V and J called. Part of the clones is missing from these tables; in studies checked, under half for an unresolved V gene and the rest for unknown reasons. The sample table holds around 120,000 clones, of which approximately 89% were seen once. Of the sample, 4% to 4.5% is held by the ten largest clones. The sample in question was peripheral blood, obtained on day 0 of AZD1222 vaccination. The receptors shown here come from an adult in good health.

This chain joins TRBV6-5 and TRBJ1-1; 7 bases line up with TRBD1. From germline, CDR1 is MNHEY and CDR2 SVGAGI. With 4 bases clipped from V and 0 bases from J, the junction kept 5 bases outside the gene matches. This CDR3 is 15 amino acids long. The CDR3 is CASSSGTAMNTEAFF. CDR3 in DNA: TGTGCCAGCAGTTCTGGGACAGCTATGAACACTGAAGCTTTCTTT.

This chain uses TRBV5-1 with TRBJ1-4, with a weak D call TRBD1 (5 bases). The germline CDR1 and CDR2 sequences are SGHRS and YFSETQ. V was trimmed by 2 bases and J by 7 bases, leaving 9 bases between them. CDR3 size: 13 residues. The CDR3 spells CASSFGTAEKLFF. Here the CDR3 DNA reads TGCGCCAGCAGCTTTGGGACCGCTGAAAAACTGTTTTTT.

The rearrangement joins TRBV19 to TRBJ2-4, with a tentative D call TRBD2 (6 bases). The CDR3 sequence is 15 residues long. Trimming stripped 3 bases from V and 1 base from J, with 10 bases between. Per germline, CDR1 LNHDA and CDR2 SQIVND (reference sequence). The CDR3 here is CASSIGGSAKNIQYF. The CDR3 DNA is TGTGCCAGTAGTATTGGAGGGTCGGCCAAAAACATTCAGTACTTC.

The chain has TRBV15 and TRBJ2-4; TRBD2 aligns across 9 bases. The trim removed 3 bases at V and 3 bases at J, leaving 9 bases unmatched. In germline, CDR1 is LNHNV, CDR2 YYDKDF (reference sequence). The CDR3 is made up of 17 amino acids. The CDR3 bases are TGTGCCACCAGCAGCTCCATTCTGACTAGCGGCAAAAACATTCAGTACTTC. This translates into CATSSSILTSGKNIQYF.

The chain recombines TRBV4-1 with TRBJ2-5, with TRBD1 matching over 11 bases. CDR3 length equals 20 residues. CDR1 is MGHRA, CDR2 YSYEKL, per germline. The J segment lost 7 bases and the V segment lost 7 bases, leaving 26 bases of the junction unmatched. CDR3: CASIRRGQGAGISGWSTQYF. CDR3 sequence (DNA): TGCGCCAGCATCCGAAGAGGACAGGGGGCGGGAATCTCTGGATGGTCGACCCAGTACTTC.

This clone was seen just once. The V gene is TRBV5-8, the J gene TRBJ1-1; perhaps TRBD1 as D (5 bases). CDR1 SGHTS and CDR2 YDEGEE come from the germline V gene. The CDR3 totals 14 residues. Trimming took off 1 base at V and 1 base at J, with 8 bases between the two ends. For the CDR3, the DNA is TGTGCCAGCAGCTTGATACAGGCGAACACTGAAGCTTTCTTT. Protein product: CASSLIQANTEAFF.

The gene calls are TRBV5-1 and TRBJ2-4, with D possibly being TRBD2 (6 bases). This CDR3 contains 17 residues. V lost 4 bases and J 0 bases, leaving 17 bases between the germline ends. CDR1 and CDR2 (germline): SGHRS, YFSETQ. The CDR3 is CASSLNIAELAKNIQYF. CDR3 DNA sequence: TGCGCCAGCAGCCTGAATATAGCGGAACTAGCCAAAAACATTCAGTACTTC.

The V gene is TRBV5-1, the J gene TRBJ1-2; a weak D match, TRBD1 (5 bases). Between the trimmed V and J ends, which lost 4 bases and 4 bases, there was a span of 14 bases. Germline values: CDR1 SGHRS, CDR2 YFSETQ. CDR3 length: 14 amino acids. This chain's CDR3 is CASSPGEGSYGYTF. The CDR3 DNA reads as TGCGCCAGCAGCCCCGGGGAGGGGAGCTATGGCTACACCTTC.

There are a few counts of this clone. This chain connects TRBV19 to TRBJ2-3; D possibly corresponds to TRBD1 (6 bases). Germline values: CDR1 LNHDA, CDR2 SQIVND (reference sequence). V was cut by 7 bases and J by 0 bases, with 11 bases left in between. The CDR3 has 14 residues. CDR3 amino acids: CASTPGHSTDTQYF. CDR3 DNA: TGTGCCAGTACTCCGGGACATAGCACAGATACGCAGTATTTT.

The chain is built from TRBV5-1 and TRBJ2-1; D possibly corresponds to TRBD1 (6 bases). The CDR3 is made up of 13 amino acids. V shed 3 bases and J shed 4 bases, with 8 bases lying between them. Germline CDR1 and CDR2: SGHRS and YFSETQ. CDR3 in amino acids: CASSSGTYNEQFF. Written as DNA, the CDR3 is TGCGCCAGCAGCTCCGGGACATACAATGAGCAGTTCTTC.

This chain connects TRBV16 to TRBJ2-1; 8 nucleotides line up with TRBD1. CDR1 is KGHSY and CDR2 is FQNENV in the germline V gene. The J segment lost 9 bases and the V segment lost 1 base, leaving 14 bases of the junction unmatched. The CDR3 contains 17 residues. The CDR3 coding sequence is TGTGCCAGCAGCCAATTGGGGAGGCAGGGGGCGAGTGGTGAGCAGTTCTTC. Protein sequence: CASSQLGRQGASGEQFF. Full variable domain (rest looked up from reference TRBV16 and TRBJ2-1): GEEVAQTPKHLVRGEGQKAKLYCAPIKGHSYVFWYQQVLKNEFKFLISFQNENVFDETGMPKERFSAKCLPNSPCSLEIQATKLEDSAVYFCASSQLGRQGASGEQFFGPGTRLTVL.

This chain links TRBV7-9 with TRBJ1-4; no clear D gene. The length of the CDR3 is 14 residues. Germline V gives CDR1 SEHNR, CDR2 FQNEAQ (reference sequence). Trimming left V 4 bases short and J 8 bases short, with 14 bases between. DNA for the CDR3: TGTGCCAGCAGCTCCGTAGGGCTGGGAGAAAAACTGTTTTTT. This codes for CASSSVGLGEKLFF.

The chain has TRBV10-3 and TRBJ1-2, with TRBD1 as a possible D gene (5 bases). The CDR3 sequence is 13 residues long. V lost 1 base to trimming and J lost 8 bases, with 11 bases between them. Germline loops: CDR1 ENHRY, CDR2 SYGVKD. The CDR3 nucleotides are TGTGCCATCAGTGAGTACGAAGGGGAAGGCTACACCTTC. Protein product: CAISEYEGEGYTF.

The rearrangement links TRBV3-1 (or the pseudogene TRBV3-2) to TRBJ2-5, with 8 bases identical to TRBD1. The germline V gene encodes CDR1 LGHDT and CDR2 YNNKEL (reference sequence). The J segment lost 1 base and the V segment lost 5 bases, leaving 6 bases of the junction unmatched. This CDR3 comprises 15 residues. CDR3 DNA: TGTGCCAGCAGCTACCCCGGACAGGGCCAAGAGACCCAGTACTTC. Protein product: CASSYPGQGQETQYF.

The genes are TRBV30 and TRBJ2-5; TRBD1 matches at 8 bases. The CDR3 contains 13 residues. Germline CDR1 is GTSNPN and CDR2 is SVGIG (reference sequence). With V trimmed by 8 bases and J by 7 bases, 12 bases remained unmatched. This chain's CDR3 is CARSRQGMGTQYF. The CDR3 bases are TGTGCCCGCTCTCGACAGGGGATGGGGACCCAGTACTTC.

J is TRBJ1-5 and V is TRBV19; no definite D call. Germline assignment: CDR1 LNHDA and CDR2 SQIVND (reference sequence). V lost 0 bases, J lost 8 bases, and 5 bases lay in between. The CDR3 has 12 residues. CDR3 sequence (DNA): TGTGCCAGTAGTATAGACGTCAAGCCCCAGCATTTT. The encoded protein is CASSIDVKPQHF. Complete variable domain (other parts from reference TRBV19 and TRBJ1-5): DGGITQSPKYLFRKEGQNVTLSCEQNLNHDAMYWYRQDPGQGLRLIYYSQIVNDFQKGDIAEGYSVSREKKESFPLTVTSAQKNPTAFYLCASSIDVKPQHFGDGTRLSIL.

A note on this clone: Germline is not matched at one junction end, which may reflect a read error. V is TRBV27 and J is TRBJ1-2; weak D call: TRBD1 (5 bases). Per germline, CDR1 MNHEY and CDR2 SMNVEV (reference sequence). CDR3 length: 12 amino acids. CDR3 protein: CASRLGRGGYTF. Here the CDR3 DNA reads TGTGCCAGCCGTTTGGGGAGGGGTGGCTACACCTTC.

This clone was seen only once. This chain uses TRBV27 with TRBJ1-6, with a possible D match to TRBD1 (5 bases). The V gene lost 7 bases and the J gene lost 0 bases, with 13 bases spanning the gap. The germline V gene encodes CDR1 MNHEY and CDR2 SMNVEV (reference sequence). The CDR3 runs to 16 residues. Here the CDR3 reads CASMKGTASYNSPLHF. CDR3 in DNA: TGTGCCAGCATGAAGGGGACGGCCTCCTATAATTCACCCCTCCACTTT.

This clone was counted between two and nine times. The rearrangement links TRBV19 to TRBJ2-1, with a possible D match to TRBD1 (6 bases). Deletions cut 2 bases from V and 6 bases from J, with 20 bases between. CDR3 size: 17 residues. Germline V lookup: CDR1 LNHDA, CDR2 SQIVND (reference sequence). The CDR3 coding sequence is TGTGCCAGTAGTATAAGGGGTGGAACAGGGAACGCCAATGAGCAGTTCTTC. Residues: CASSIRGGTGNANEQFF.